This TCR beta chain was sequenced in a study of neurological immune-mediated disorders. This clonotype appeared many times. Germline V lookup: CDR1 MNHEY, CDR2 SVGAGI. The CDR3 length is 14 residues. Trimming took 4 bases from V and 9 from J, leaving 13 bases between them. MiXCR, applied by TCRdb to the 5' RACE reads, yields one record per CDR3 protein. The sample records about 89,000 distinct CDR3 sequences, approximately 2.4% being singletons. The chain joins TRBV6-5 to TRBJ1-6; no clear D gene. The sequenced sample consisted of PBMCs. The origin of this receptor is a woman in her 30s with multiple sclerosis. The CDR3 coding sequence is TGTGCCAGCAGTTCGAGGATCACCGTTTCACCCCTCCACTTT. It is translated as CASSSRITVSPLHF.